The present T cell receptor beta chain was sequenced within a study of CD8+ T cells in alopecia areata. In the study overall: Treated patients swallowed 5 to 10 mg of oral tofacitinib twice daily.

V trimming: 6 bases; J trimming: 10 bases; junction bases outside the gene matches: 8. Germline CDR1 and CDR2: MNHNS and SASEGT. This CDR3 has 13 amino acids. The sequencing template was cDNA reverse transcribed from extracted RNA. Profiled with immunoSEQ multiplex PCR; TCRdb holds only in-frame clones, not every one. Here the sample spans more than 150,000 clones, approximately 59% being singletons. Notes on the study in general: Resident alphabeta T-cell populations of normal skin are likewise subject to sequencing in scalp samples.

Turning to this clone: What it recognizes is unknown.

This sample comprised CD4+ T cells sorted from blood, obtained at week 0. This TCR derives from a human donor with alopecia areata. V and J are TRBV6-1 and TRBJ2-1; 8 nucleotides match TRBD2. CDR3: CASRDSGGPEQFF. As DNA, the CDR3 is TGTGCCAGCAGAGACAGCGGGGGCCCAGAGCAGTTCTTC.